The clone carrying this T cell receptor (beta chain) was observed a few times. Its antigen is as yet unknown. Sorting with CD45RO/CCR7/CD25/CD127/CD95/CD27 yielded naive, central memory, regulatory and stem-like memory CD4+ cells. All of the isolated RNA was reverse transcribed, so expressed TCRB transcripts were sequenced. The repertoire was sequenced with immunoSEQ multiplex PCR; TCRdb's copy has only in-frame clones and lacks some. Of 600,000 to 650,000 clones listed, 15% were seen once; the top ten hold approximately 0.087%. Trimming took off 5 bases at V and 3 bases at J, with 13 bases between the two ends. CDR1 and CDR2 (germline): MNHNY, SVGAGI (reference sequence). The CDR3 runs 15 residues. This specimen belongs to a study of beta chain features in type 1 diabetes. Study overall: Sorted cells numbering 107,917,701 were examined across all samples. Study results and limitations: Whether HLA type affects TCRB rearrangement stayed undetermined in the present work. TCRB repertoires of naive, central memory and Treg cells appeared more similar among patients than among healthy donors.

The specimen was naive CD4+ T cells from blood. The receptor comes from a man in his late teens or twenties in good health. The J gene is TRBJ2-2, the V gene TRBV6-6; TRBD1 or TRBD2 may be the D gene (5 bases each). CDR3 sequence (DNA): TGTGCCAGCAGTCTCGTCTTGGGGGACACCGGGGAGCTGTTTTTT. Translated, it gives CASSLVLGDTGELFF.